Below, 30 T cell receptor beta chains from the same sample are listed, as sequenced in a study of control samples from healthy donors and cancer patients. Assay: immunoSEQ multiplex PCR; the TCRdb copy retains only in-frame clones and omits some. The sample lists about 120,000 clones, 80% to 90% seen once, with about 1% in the top ten. Sequencing input: PBMCs. These receptor sequences come from a woman in her fifties or sixties with colorectal cancer.

The rearrangement links TRBV7-9 to TRBJ2-5; a weak D match, TRBD2 (6 bases). This CDR3 spans 12 amino acids. V lost 1 base and J 9 bases, leaving 9 bases between the germline ends. CDR1 SEHNR and CDR2 FQNEAQ come from the germline V gene (reference sequence). In DNA form, the CDR3 reads TGTGCCAGCAGCTTAGATCCGGGGGCCCAGTACTTC. It encodes CASSLDPGAQYF. The full variable domain, its missing parts supplied by reference TRBV7-9 and TRBJ2-5, is DTGVSQNPRHKITKRGQNVTFRCDPISEHNRLYWYRQTLGQGPEFLTYFQNEAQLEKSRLLSDRFSAERPKGSFSTLEIQRTEQGDSAMYLCASSLDPGAQYFGPGTRLLVL.

In DNA, the CDR3 is TGTGCCACCAGCCAAGGGGCAGGGGTCACAGATACGCAGTATTTT. This encodes CATSQGAGVTDTQYF. The V gene is TRBV24-1, the J gene TRBJ2-3; D possibly corresponds to TRBD1 (6 bases). CDR1 KGHDR and CDR2 SFDVKD come from the germline V gene. Trimming stripped 7 bases from V and 2 bases from J, with 15 bases between. This CDR3 spans 15 amino acids.

The chain has TRBV5-6 and TRBJ2-5; no clear D gene. V was trimmed by 2 bases and J by 0 bases, leaving 8 bases between them. The CDR3 length is 14 residues. Germline V CDR1 and CDR2: SGHDT, YYEEEE. The CDR3 here is CASSFIGNQETQYF. The CDR3 DNA is TGTGCCAGCAGCTTTATAGGAAACCAAGAGACCCAGTACTTC.

The chain combines TRBV12-5 with TRBJ1-4; no clear D gene. The V end lost 2 bases, the J end lost 13 bases, and 14 bases lay between the germline ends. Looked up from germline, CDR1 is LGHNT and CDR2 is FRNRAP. The CDR3 runs to 13 residues. This CDR3 is CASGLSLTILLFF. For the CDR3, the DNA is TGTGCTAGTGGTTTGTCCCTAACAATCCTACTGTTTTTT.

The DNA for the CDR3 is TGTGCCAGCATGCAGGGGACGAACACTGAAGCTTTCTTT. Protein sequence: CASMQGTNTEAFF. The V call is TRBV6-6, the J call TRBJ1-1, with a weak D call TRBD1 (6 bases). Germline CDR1 MNHNY, CDR2 SVGAGI (reference sequence). There are 13 residues in the CDR3. Trimming took off 7 bases at V and 1 base at J, with 10 bases between the two ends.

This clone was detected once. This chain joins TRBV11-2 and TRBJ1-1; D is possibly TRBD1 (6 bases). This CDR3 region has 16 residues. Germline CDR1 SGHAT, CDR2 FQNNGV. Trimming shortened V by 2 bases and J by 5 bases, and 18 bases separated the two germline ends. CDR3 nucleotides: TGTGCCAGCAGCTTATTGGAACAGGGTTTCGGGACTGAAGCTTTCTTT. It translates to CASSLLEQGFGTEAFF.

The chain joins TRBV12-3 or TRBV12-4 to TRBJ1-5; D gene unclear. The CDR3 has 13 amino acids. Trimming took 8 bases from V and 0 from J, leaving 8 bases between them. CDR3 sequence: CASGNHSNQPQHF. The CDR3 DNA follows: TGTGCCAGCGGGAATCATAGCAATCAGCCCCAGCATTTT.

The chain employs TRBV5-6 and TRBJ2-5; 9 positions match TRBD1. From germline, CDR1 is SGHDT and CDR2 YYEEEE. The CDR3 contains 15 residues. The V and J ends lost 4 bases and 5 bases, in that order; junction bases with no gene match: 9. The CDR3 sequence: CASSLTGQGTETQYF. In DNA, the CDR3 is TGTGCCAGCAGCCTCACGGGACAGGGCACGGAGACCCAGTACTTC.

The chain uses TRBV27 and TRBJ2-3; a possible D gene is TRBD2 (6 bases). Germline CDR1 and CDR2: MNHEY and SMNVEV (reference sequence). The CDR3 length is 16 residues. Trimming removed 5 bases at V and 5 bases at J, with 20 bases between. This CDR3 reads CASSGGLPGGRDTQYF. The CDR3 bases are TGTGCCAGCAGTGGGGGACTGCCCGGAGGTAGAGATACGCAGTATTTT.

This rearrangement joins TRBV19 to TRBJ1-4; D is unresolved. V dropped 5 bases and J dropped 7 bases, with 17 bases sitting between them. Per the germline V gene, CDR1 is LNHDA and CDR2 is SQIVND (reference sequence). The CDR3 has 15 amino acids. Here the CDR3 reads CASSSRAGSGEKLFF. In DNA form, the CDR3 reads TGTGCCAGTAGTTCCCGGGCCGGGTCTGGTGAAAAACTGTTTTTT.

This chain uses TRBV28 with TRBJ2-4; TRBD1 aligns across 7 bases. The CDR3 sequence is 13 residues long. Unmatched junction bases numbered 7, after V lost 6 bases and J lost 8 bases. The germline V gene has CDR1 MDHEN and CDR2 SYDVKM. CDR3 amino acids: CASSRNRGDIQYF. The CDR3 DNA reads TGTGCCAGCAGCCGAAACAGGGGTGACATTCAGTACTTC.

The CDR3 loop is CASSLVSGRADEQYF. The CDR3 bases are TGTGCCAGCAGCTTAGTTAGCGGGAGGGCCGACGAGCAGTACTTC. V and J are TRBV7-8 and TRBJ2-7; 11 bases agree with TRBD2. The length of the CDR3 is 15 residues. Looked up from germline, CDR1 is SGHVS and CDR2 is FQNEAQ. After removal of 1 base from V and 5 bases from J, the junction contained 4 bases not matched to a gene. The complete variable domain, with remaining parts taken from reference TRBV7-8 and TRBJ2-7, reads GAGVSQSPRYKVAKRGQDVALRCDPISGHVSLFWYQQALGQGPEFLTYFQNEAQLDKSGLPSDRFFAERPEGSVSTLKIQRTQQEDSAVYLCASSLVSGRADEQYFGPGTRLTVT.

The chain employs TRBV19 and TRBJ1-2; D gene ambiguous. CDR1 is LNHDA, CDR2 SQIVND, per germline (reference sequence). Trimming pared 0 bases from V and 4 bases from J, leaving 9 bases between. The CDR3 spans 14 residues. The CDR3 coding sequence is TGTGCCAGTAGTATAGATATCAGGTTCTATGGCTACACCTTC. Its translation is CASSIDIRFYGYTF.

V usage is TRBV24-1 and J usage is TRBJ1-1; D is uncertain. CDR1 and CDR2 from the germline V gene are KGHDR and SFDVKD. Trimming removed 3 bases at V and 1 base at J, with 2 bases between. The CDR3 has 12 amino acids. In DNA form, the CDR3 reads TGTGCCACCAGTGATGGGAACACTGAAGCTTTCTTT. Protein: CATSDGNTEAFF.

In its sample, this clone was seen a few times. This chain links TRBV4-1 with TRBJ1-1; 8 positions match TRBD1. The CDR3 consists of 17 residues. The V segment lost 3 bases and the J segment 8 bases; nucleotides outside the gene matches: 17. Per germline, CDR1 MGHRA and CDR2 YSYEKL. As DNA, the CDR3 is TGCGCCAGCAGCCAGCGCAGCGGGGGGACAGGCCTCTCCGAAGCTTTCTTT. This translates into CASSQRSGGTGLSEAFF.

The chain links TRBV10-3 to TRBJ1-2; the D is unclear. Germline V gene lookup returns CDR1 ENHRY and CDR2 SYGVKD. Between the trimmed V and J ends, which lost 3 bases and 0 bases, there was a span of 17 bases. The CDR3 is 17 amino acids. The chain's CDR3 is CAISDATTARPNYGYTF. The CDR3 DNA follows: TGTGCCATCAGTGACGCAACGACGGCGCGACCTAACTATGGCTACACCTTC.

The J gene is TRBJ2-1, the V gene TRBV12-5; the match to TRBD2 covers 16 bases. The CDR3 is 20 residues long. Germline assignment: CDR1 LGHNT and CDR2 FRNRAP. Trimming removed 1 base from V and 3 bases from J; junction bases left unmatched: 9. The CDR3 is CASGLGRGTSGGAYYNEQFF. As DNA, the CDR3 is TGTGCTAGTGGTTTGGGGCGCGGGACTAGCGGGGGGGCTTACTACAATGAGCAGTTCTTC.

The chain employs TRBV2 and TRBJ2-1; tentative D call: TRBD1 (6 bases). CDR3 length: 14 amino acids. CDR1 is SNHLY, CDR2 FYNNEI, per germline. V dropped 4 bases and J dropped 9 bases, with 16 bases sitting between them. CDR3 protein: CASSGNRAWSEQFF. CDR3 sequence (DNA): TGTGCCAGCAGTGGGAACAGGGCGTGGAGTGAGCAGTTCTTC. Drawing the rest from reference TRBV2 and TRBJ2-1, the complete variable domain is EPEVTQTPSHQVTQMGQEVILRCVPISNHLYFYWYRQILGQKVEFLVSFYNNEISEKSEIFDDQFSVERPDGSNFTLKIRSTKLEDSAMYFCASSGNRAWSEQFFGPGTRLTVL.

V usage is TRBV1 and J usage is TRBJ1-1; the table calls TRBD1, which could not be checked here. TRBV1 has pseudogene status. The CDR3 consists of 15 residues. This chain's CDR3 is CTSSQRTKMNTEAFF. In nucleotides, the CDR3 is TGCACCAGCAGCCAAAGGACAAAAATGAACACTGAAGCTTTCTTT.

The rearrangement joins TRBV30 to TRBJ2-7, with 14 bases fitting TRBD2. The J segment lost 5 bases and the V segment lost 3 bases, leaving 9 bases of the junction unmatched. This CDR3 has 16 residues. Germline V gives CDR1 GTSNPN, CDR2 SVGIG (reference sequence). The CDR3 bases are TGTGCCTGGAGCCGGACTAGCGGGGGGATTTACCACGAGCAGTACTTC. Translating gives CAWSRTSGGIYHEQYF. The whole variable domain, remainder taken from reference TRBV30 and TRBJ2-7, is SQTIHQWPATLVQPVGSPLSLECTVEGTSNPNLYWYRQAAGRGLQLLFYSVGIGQISSEVPQNLSASRPQDRQFILSSKKLLLSDSGFYLCAWSRTSGGIYHEQYFGPGTRLTVT.

DNA of the CDR3: TGTGCCAGCAGTTACTTACCGACAGGGCGCGGAGAGACCCAGTACTTC. Translated, it gives CASSYLPTGRGETQYF. V usage is TRBV6-6 and J usage is TRBJ2-5; 7 bases line up with TRBD1. Germline lookup yields CDR1 MNHNY and CDR2 SVGAGI (reference sequence). The V segment lost 1 base and the J segment 4 bases; nucleotides outside the gene matches: 9. The CDR3 has 16 amino acids.

The genes are TRBV25-1 and TRBJ1-6; D not certain. V shed 1 base and J shed 7 bases, with 8 bases lying between them. There are 14 residues in the CDR3. Germline V gene sequence: CDR1 MGHDK, CDR2 SYGVNS. The CDR3 reads CASSEWEWNSPLHF. CDR3 bases: TGTGCCAGCAGTGAATGGGAGTGGAATTCACCCCTCCACTTT.

This clone has only a few counts. In DNA form, the CDR3 reads TGTGCCAGCAAGAGGAACAATGAGCAGTTCTTC. Protein: CASKRNNEQFF. The rearrangement joins TRBV6-5 to TRBJ2-1, with D uncertain. Germline assignment: CDR1 MNHEY and CDR2 SVGAGI. The ends were cut back, 7 bases at V and 5 bases at J, with 6 bases in the middle. The CDR3 has 11 residues.

The genes are TRBV19 and TRBJ1-2; 8 nucleotides align to TRBD1. J lost 3 bases, V lost 10 bases, and 10 bases had no gene match. The CDR3 length is 14 residues. Germline-derived CDR1 and CDR2 are LNHDA and SQIVND (reference sequence). Written as DNA, the CDR3 is TGTGCCACTCAATCGGGACAGGTTCACTATGGCTACACCTTC. Protein sequence: CATQSGQVHYGYTF.

The gene calls are TRBV5-1 and TRBJ2-7, with 8 bases identical to TRBD2. The CDR3 runs 15 residues. Germline values: CDR1 SGHRS, CDR2 YFSETQ. The junction had 9 bases not matched to a gene; V was cut back by 4 bases and J by 3 bases. The CDR3 DNA follows: TGCGCCAGCAGCGCGACCTTTAGCGGGGACTACGAGCAGTACTTC. This sequence encodes CASSATFSGDYEQYF.

J is TRBJ1-5 and V is TRBV15; no firm D call. The CDR3 is made up of 13 amino acids. V gave up 1 base and J gave up 7 bases, with 8 bases separating them. The germline CDR1 and CDR2 sequences are LNHNV and YYDKDF (reference sequence). The DNA for the CDR3 is TGTGCCACCAGCAGAGGTGGTGGCCAGCCCCAGCATTTT. This gives the protein CATSRGGGQPQHF.

The chain uses TRBV19 and TRBJ1-2; D gene ambiguous. Trimming stripped 8 bases from V and 1 base from J, with 2 bases between. CDR1 LNHDA and CDR2 SQIVND come from the germline V gene (reference sequence). This CDR3 region has 10 residues. DNA for the CDR3: TGTGCCAGTTATAACTATGGCTACACCTTC. Its protein is CASYNYGYTF.

The CDR3 nucleotides are TGTGCCACCAGTTCGGGGCTCTACAATGAGCAGTTCTTC. Protein sequence: CATSSGLYNEQFF. J is TRBJ2-1 and V is TRBV24-1; the D gene could be TRBD1 or TRBD2 (5 bases each). CDR3 length: 13 residues. V was cut by 6 bases and J by 3 bases, with 8 bases left in between. Germline loops: CDR1 KGHDR, CDR2 SFDVKD.

The gene calls are TRBV11-2 and TRBJ1-4; 9 bases are shared with TRBD1. V dropped 2 bases and J dropped 7; count of bases not matched to a gene: 5. The CDR3 has 15 residues. Germline CDR1 reads SGHAT; CDR2 reads FQNNGV. CDR3 nucleotides: TGTGCCAGCAGCTTAAGTGGGACAGGGCTTGAAAAACTGTTTTTT. Translation: CASSLSGTGLEKLFF. Filled out from reference TRBV11-2 and TRBJ1-4, the complete variable domain reads EAGVAQSPRYKIIEKRQSVAFWCNPISGHATLYWYQQILGQGPKLLIQFQNNGVVDDSQLPKDRFSAERLKGVDSTLKIQPAKLEDSAVYLCASSLSGTGLEKLFFGSGTQLSVL.

The chain couples TRBV7-8 to TRBJ1-1, with D maybe TRBD1 (5 bases). Germline CDR1 and CDR2: SGHVS and FQNEAQ. The CDR3 totals 13 residues. The V and J ends lost 5 bases and 6 bases respectively, with 13 bases between them. The CDR3 nucleotides are TGTGCCAGCAGCCCCGGCCGGGGACCTGAAGCTTTCTTT. It is translated as CASSPGRGPEAFF.